These 9 T cell receptor beta chains were sequenced from one sample in a study of blood T cell repertoires in COVID-19. Produced via immunoSEQ multiplex PCR; TCRdb's table is partial and in-frame only. The data hold about 39,000 clones, with around 80% observed a single time. The source material was peripheral blood. These TCRs come from a man aged 55 to 70 in a cohort sampled during active COVID-19.

This sequence joins TRBV19 and TRBJ2-1; 7 bases line up with TRBD2. The trim removed 5 bases at V and 4 bases at J, leaving 20 bases unmatched. Per germline, CDR1 LNHDA and CDR2 SQIVND (reference sequence). The CDR3 consists of 19 residues. The CDR3 coding sequence is TGTGCCAGTAGTTCCCGAAGCCCTCTGGGTGGCGGGGGATACAATGAGCAGTTCTTC. This sequence encodes CASSSRSPLGGGGYNEQFF.

This chain uses TRBV2 with TRBJ2-5, with TRBD1 as a possible D gene (5 bases). Trimming cost V 6 bases and J 1 base, with 9 bases left between them. The CDR3 consists of 13 residues. The V gene's germline CDR1 is SNHLY and CDR2 FYNNEI. The CDR3 loop is CASRGQIQETQYF. For the CDR3, the DNA is TGTGCCAGCAGGGGGCAGATCCAAGAGACCCAGTACTTC. Filled out from reference TRBV2 and TRBJ2-5, the complete variable domain reads EPEVTQTPSHQVTQMGQEVILRCVPISNHLYFYWYRQILGQKVEFLVSFYNNEISEKSEIFDDQFSVERPDGSNFTLKIRSTKLEDSAMYFCASRGQIQETQYFGPGTRLLVL.

V gene TRBV4-1 combines with J gene TRBJ1-3, with D perhaps matching TRBD1 (6 bases). The CDR3 covers 14 residues. Trimming took 8 bases from V and 4 from J, leaving 15 bases between them. CDR1 MGHRA and CDR2 YSYEKL come from the germline V gene. The CDR3 protein is CASGNTGLGNTIYF. CDR3 coding DNA: TGCGCCAGCGGGAATACAGGGCTCGGAAACACCATATATTTT.

J is TRBJ2-7 and V is TRBV18, with TRBD1 matching over 7 bases. Germline V gene lookup returns CDR1 KGHSH and CDR2 LQKENI. The V and J ends lost 3 bases and 3 bases, in that order; junction bases with no gene match: 14. This CDR3 is built from 17 residues. CDR3 nucleotide sequence: TGTGCCAGCTCACCGACAAGTGTGGGACAGAACTTCTACGAGCAGTACTTC. It is translated as CASSPTSVGQNFYEQYF.

The V gene is TRBV7-2, the J gene TRBJ2-7, with D tentatively TRBD2 (7 bases). Trimming left V 0 bases short and J 3 bases short, with 18 bases between. Per the germline V gene, CDR1 is SGHTA and CDR2 is FQGNSA. The CDR3 sequence is 17 residues long. The CDR3 sequence: CASSLALVRGPFYEQYF. CDR3 bases: TGTGCCAGCAGCTTAGCCCTTGTGCGGGGGCCCTTCTACGAGCAGTACTTC.

This chain uses TRBV28 with TRBJ2-7; 9 positions match TRBD1. V gave up 7 bases and J gave up 1 base; unmatched junction bases: 2. The CDR3 has 13 amino acids. The germline gives CDR1 MDHEN, CDR2 SYDVKM. CDR3 sequence (DNA): TGTGCCAGCAAGGACAGGGGTTCCTACGAGCAGTACTTC. This sequence encodes CASKDRGSYEQYF.

V and J are TRBV19 and TRBJ1-5, with D possibly TRBD1 on 5 matching bases. CDR1 and CDR2 from the germline V gene are LNHDA and SQIVND (reference sequence). Deletions cut 7 bases from V and 5 bases from J, with 24 bases between. The length of the CDR3 is 17 residues. CDR3 DNA: TGTGCCAGTACCCGAGGCCCCTCAGGGTTTAATTATCAGCCCCAGCATTTT. It translates to CASTRGPSGFNYQPQHF.

The chain couples TRBV4-3 to TRBJ2-5; a weak D match, TRBD1 (5 bases). The V gene's germline CDR1 is LGHNA and CDR2 YSLEER. The V gene lost 0 bases and the J gene lost 4 bases, with 6 bases spanning the gap. CDR3 length equals 13 residues. The CDR3, as DNA: TGCGCCAGCAGCCAAGATCAGGGAGAGACCCAGTACTTC. This sequence encodes CASSQDQGETQYF.

CDR3 in amino acids: CASSLRGTITDTQYF. The CDR3 bases are TGTGCCAGCAGCTTACGGGGGACGATCACAGATACGCAGTATTTT. The chain employs TRBV7-2 and TRBJ2-3; D is perhaps TRBD2 (6 bases). CDR1 is SGHTA and CDR2 is FQGNSA in the germline V gene. The germline V and J ends were trimmed by 2 bases and 2 bases, with 11 bases remaining between them. The CDR3 totals 15 residues.